This T cell receptor (beta chain) was sequenced for a study of blood T cell repertoires in COVID-19. Here immunoSEQ multiplex PCR was the method, and the copy in TCRdb shows in-frame clones only, minus some. The sample comprises under 200,000 clones, roughly 88% of which are singletons, and more than 6.5% rests with the top ten. Adults between about 18 and 95 years of age took part from under 30 US areas. Germline V gene data show CDR1 as SGDLS and CDR2 as YYNGEE. Trimming left V 1 base short and J 3 bases short, with 7 bases between. This CDR3 contains 14 residues. The J gene is TRBJ2-2, the V gene TRBV9, with unresolved D. This TCR was recovered from a woman aged 45-65 years who had recovered from COVID-19. Sample: PBMCs or T cells enriched from blood (not recorded which). The CDR3 protein is CASSVRAHTGELFF. The DNA for the CDR3 is TGTGCCAGCAGCGTAAGAGCCCACACCGGGGAGCTGTTTTTT.